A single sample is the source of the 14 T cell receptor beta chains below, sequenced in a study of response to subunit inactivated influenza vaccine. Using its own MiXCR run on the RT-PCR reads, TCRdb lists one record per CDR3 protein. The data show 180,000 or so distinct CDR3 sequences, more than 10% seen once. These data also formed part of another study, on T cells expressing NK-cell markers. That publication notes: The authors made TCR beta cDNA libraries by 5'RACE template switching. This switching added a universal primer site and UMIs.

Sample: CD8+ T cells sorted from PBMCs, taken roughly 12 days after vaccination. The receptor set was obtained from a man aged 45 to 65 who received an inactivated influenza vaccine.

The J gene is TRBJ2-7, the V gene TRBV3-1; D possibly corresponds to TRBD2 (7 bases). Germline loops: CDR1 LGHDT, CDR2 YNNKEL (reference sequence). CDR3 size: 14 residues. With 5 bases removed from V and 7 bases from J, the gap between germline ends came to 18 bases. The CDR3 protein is CASSAFGGGREQYF. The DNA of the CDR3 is TGTGCCAGCAGCGCCTTCGGCGGGGGCCGGGAGCAGTACTTC.

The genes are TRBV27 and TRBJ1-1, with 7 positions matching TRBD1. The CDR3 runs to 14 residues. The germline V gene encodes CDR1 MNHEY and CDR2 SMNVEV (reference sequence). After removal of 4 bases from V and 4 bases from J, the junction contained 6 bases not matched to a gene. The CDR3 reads CASSSSTGLTEAFF. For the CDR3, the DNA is TGTGCCAGCAGTTCCTCGACAGGGCTCACTGAAGCTTTCTTT.

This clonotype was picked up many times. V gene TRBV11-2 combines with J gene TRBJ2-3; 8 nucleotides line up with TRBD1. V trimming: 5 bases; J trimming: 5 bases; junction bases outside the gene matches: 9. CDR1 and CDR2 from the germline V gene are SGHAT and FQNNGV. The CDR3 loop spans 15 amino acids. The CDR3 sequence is CASSPPDRVGDTQYF. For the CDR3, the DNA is TGTGCCAGCAGCCCACCGGACAGGGTCGGAGATACGCAGTATTTT.

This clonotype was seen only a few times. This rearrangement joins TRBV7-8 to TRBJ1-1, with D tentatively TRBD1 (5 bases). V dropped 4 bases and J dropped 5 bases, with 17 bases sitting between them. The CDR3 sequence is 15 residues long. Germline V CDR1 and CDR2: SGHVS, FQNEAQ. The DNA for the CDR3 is TGTGCCAGCAGCTCAGGGTTTTGGGGAGGGACTGAAGCTTTCTTT. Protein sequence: CASSSGFWGGTEAFF.

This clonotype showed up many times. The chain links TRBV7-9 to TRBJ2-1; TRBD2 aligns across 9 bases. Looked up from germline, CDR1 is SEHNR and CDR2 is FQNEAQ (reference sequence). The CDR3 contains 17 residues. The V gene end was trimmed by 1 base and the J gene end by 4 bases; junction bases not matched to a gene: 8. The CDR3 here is CASSLEATSGPYNEQFF. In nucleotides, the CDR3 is TGTGCCAGCAGCTTAGAGGCGACTAGCGGTCCTTACAATGAGCAGTTCTTC.

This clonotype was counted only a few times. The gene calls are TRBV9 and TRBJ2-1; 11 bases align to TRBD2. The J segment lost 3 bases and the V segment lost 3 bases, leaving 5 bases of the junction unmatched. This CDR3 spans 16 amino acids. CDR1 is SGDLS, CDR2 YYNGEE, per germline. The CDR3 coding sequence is TGTGCCAGCAGCGCCCCGACTAGCGGGATCTACAATGAGCAGTTCTTC. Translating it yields CASSAPTSGIYNEQFF.

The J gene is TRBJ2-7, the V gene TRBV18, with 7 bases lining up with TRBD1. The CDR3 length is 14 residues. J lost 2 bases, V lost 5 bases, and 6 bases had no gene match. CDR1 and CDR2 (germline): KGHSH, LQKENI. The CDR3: CASSEGQITYEQYF. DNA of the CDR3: TGTGCCAGCTCAGAGGGACAGATCACCTACGAGCAGTACTTC.

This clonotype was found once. Here the CDR3 DNA reads TGCGCCAGCAGCTGGGTATCTAGCGGGGCGATCAATGAGCAGTTCTTC. It translates to CASSWVSSGAINEQFF. The chain carries TRBV5-1 and TRBJ2-1, with TRBD2 matching over 9 bases. Germline lookup yields CDR1 SGHRS and CDR2 YFSETQ. Trimming at V came to 3 bases and at J to 6 bases, leaving 10 bases not matched to a gene. This CDR3 spans 16 amino acids. Combining the CDR3 with reference TRBV5-1 and TRBJ2-1 gives the whole variable domain KAGVTQTPRYLIKTRGQQVTLSCSPISGHRSVSWYQQTPGQGLQFLFEYFSETQRNKGNFPGRFSGRQFSNSRSEMNVSTLELGDSALYLCASSWVSSGAINEQFFGPGTRLTVL.

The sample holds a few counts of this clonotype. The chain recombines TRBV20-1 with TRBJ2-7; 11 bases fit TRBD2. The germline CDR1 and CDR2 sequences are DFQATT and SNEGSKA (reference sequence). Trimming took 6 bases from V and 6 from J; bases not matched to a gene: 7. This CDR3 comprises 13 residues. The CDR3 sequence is CSAAEGTSGEQYF. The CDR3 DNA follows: TGCAGTGCGGCCGAGGGGACTAGCGGCGAGCAGTACTTC.

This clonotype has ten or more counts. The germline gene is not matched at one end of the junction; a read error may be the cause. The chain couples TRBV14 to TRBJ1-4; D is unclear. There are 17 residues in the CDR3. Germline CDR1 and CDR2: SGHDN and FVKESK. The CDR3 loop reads CASSKELSAAYNEKLFF. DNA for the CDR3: TGTGCCAGCAGCAAAGAACTCTCTGCCGCATATAATGAAAAACTGTTTTTT.

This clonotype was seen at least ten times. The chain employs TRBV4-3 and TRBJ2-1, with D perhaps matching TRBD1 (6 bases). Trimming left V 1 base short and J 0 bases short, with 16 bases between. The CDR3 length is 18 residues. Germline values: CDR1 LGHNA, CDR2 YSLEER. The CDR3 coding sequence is TGCGCCAGCAGCCAAGCTTCAGGGGAAGGGAGCTCCTACAATGAGCAGTTCTTC. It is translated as CASSQASGEGSSYNEQFF.

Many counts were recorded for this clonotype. The CDR3 loop is CASSGETQYF. The CDR3 bases are TGTGCCAGCAGTGGGGAGACCCAGTACTTC. J is TRBJ2-5 and V is TRBV12-3 or TRBV12-4; D not resolved. The CDR3 length is 10 residues. V was pared by 5 bases and J by 5 bases, with 3 bases between.

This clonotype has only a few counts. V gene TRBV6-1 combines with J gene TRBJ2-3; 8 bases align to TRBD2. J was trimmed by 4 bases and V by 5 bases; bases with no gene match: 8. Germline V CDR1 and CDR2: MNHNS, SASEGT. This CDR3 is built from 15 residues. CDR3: CASSPSGREADTQYF. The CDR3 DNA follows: TGTGCCAGCAGTCCCAGCGGGAGAGAAGCAGATACGCAGTATTTT.

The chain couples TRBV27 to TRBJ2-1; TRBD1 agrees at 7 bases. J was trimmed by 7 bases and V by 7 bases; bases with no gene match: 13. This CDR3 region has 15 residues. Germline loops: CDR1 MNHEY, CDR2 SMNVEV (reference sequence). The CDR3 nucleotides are TGTGCCAGCACCACCATAGGGGGCGCGTCGAATGAGCAGTTCTTC. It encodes CASTTIGGASNEQFF.